The T cell receptor (beta chain) described here comes from a study of cytomegalovirus exposure and HLA in healthy donors. Across the whole study: It was reported in a later analysis that the same platform had been used for the 120 or so validation repertoires as for the approximately 670 first-cohort repertoires. Study-level points and caveats: Using the classifier, cytomegalovirus status was reportedly diagnosed with high specificity and sensitivity. The tendency of first-cohort TCR clusters to co-occur in the 120 or so validation repertoires was identified by a subsequent analysis.

As for this clone: Its antigen is still unknown.

The method was immunoSEQ multiplex PCR; TCRdb's version includes in-frame clones alone and lacks a portion of them. In the table there are some 70,000 clones, 95% to 97% of which are singletons. The germline V gene has CDR1 MNHNS and CDR2 SASEGT. Trimming cost V 3 bases and J 5 bases, with 10 bases left between them. This CDR3 region has 13 residues. This TCR came from a man in his late teens or twenties in good health and CMV-seronegative. What was sequenced was PBMCs. The chain has TRBV6-1 and TRBJ2-5; no firm D call. The CDR3 DNA reads as TGTGCCAGCAGTGAGAGTGGGCTGGAGACCCAGTACTTC. This gives the protein CASSESGLETQYF.